Below are 17 T cell receptor beta chains sequenced from a single sample in a study of blood T cell repertoires in COVID-19. Repertoires were generated with immunoSEQ multiplex PCR, while TCRdb's copy carries only in-frame clones and drops some. The sample consists of around 100,000 clones, around 84% of them appearing once. Sample: peripheral blood. The receptors were gathered from a human donor in a cohort sampled during active COVID-19.

This clone occurred a few times. The chain has TRBV2 and TRBJ2-7; no clear D. The V end was cut by 7 bases, the J end by 2 bases, with 9 bases between. The CDR3 length is 12 residues. CDR1 and CDR2 (germline): SNHLY, FYNNEI. The CDR3 region is CASNSRTYEQYF. The CDR3 DNA sequence: TGTGCCAGCAACTCTCGCACCTACGAGCAGTACTTC.

The chain employs TRBV5-1 and TRBJ2-1, with TRBD2 matching over 11 bases. Germline trimming cut 2 bases from V and 5 bases from J; bases unmatched to any gene: 3. CDR1 is SGHRS, CDR2 YFSETQ, per germline. The CDR3 spans 15 residues. CDR3 in amino acids: CASSFSGGAHNEQFF. The CDR3 region has the DNA TGCGCCAGCAGCTTTAGCGGGGGGGCTCACAATGAGCAGTTCTTC.

The V gene is TRBV28, the J gene TRBJ2-3, with 7 bases identical to TRBD1. V shed 5 bases, J shed 7 bases, and the junction held 6 bases outside the gene matches. The CDR3 is 13 amino acids. Germline V lookup: CDR1 MDHEN, CDR2 SYDVKM. CDR3 residues: CASSPPGQYTQYF. DNA of the CDR3: TGTGCCAGCAGTCCCCCGGGACAGTATACGCAGTATTTT.

V usage is TRBV11-3 and J usage is TRBJ2-3, with 9 positions matching TRBD2. The CDR3 runs to 15 residues. Germline assignment: CDR1 SGHNT and CDR2 YENEEA. The V and J ends lost 0 bases and 4 bases, in that order; junction bases with no gene match: 2. Here the CDR3 reads CASSLDQRGADTQYF. In nucleotides, the CDR3 is TGTGCCAGCAGCTTAGACCAGCGGGGGGCAGATACGCAGTATTTT.

CDR3: CASSLQGFEKLFF. The CDR3 DNA sequence: TGTGCCAGCAGTTTACAGGGTTTTGAAAAACTGTTTTTT. This chain joins TRBV28 and TRBJ1-4; a possible D gene is TRBD1 (5 bases). The germline V and J ends were trimmed by 2 bases and 7 bases, with 8 bases remaining between them. The length of the CDR3 is 13 residues. CDR1 and CDR2 (germline): MDHEN, SYDVKM.

V usage is TRBV11-2 and J usage is TRBJ2-3; TRBD1 might be the D (6 bases). CDR1 is SGHAT and CDR2 is FQNNGV in the germline V gene. The CDR3 length is 17 residues. V was shortened by 0 bases and J by 1 base, with 14 bases between the two germline ends. DNA of the CDR3: TGTGCCAGCAGCTTAGATTGGGGGCTTAGCGGCACAGATACGCAGTATTTT. Residues: CASSLDWGLSGTDTQYF.

The chain is built from TRBV28 and TRBJ1-5; 9 bases fit TRBD1. Germline assignment: CDR1 MDHEN and CDR2 SYDVKM. The CDR3 totals 15 residues. The V gene end was trimmed by 5 bases and the J gene end by 2 bases; junction bases not matched to a gene: 4. The CDR3 DNA sequence: TGTGCCAGCAGTCGGACAGGGGTGGGCAATCAGCCCCAGCATTTT. Amino acid sequence: CASSRTGVGNQPQHF.

This clone has only a few counts. The rearrangement links TRBV28 to TRBJ2-2; D not resolved. Germline V lookup: CDR1 MDHEN, CDR2 SYDVKM. Trimming left V 3 bases short and J 7 bases short, with 6 bases between. This CDR3 comprises 12 residues. The CDR3 DNA is TGTGCCAGCAGTTTCCCCTACGGGGAGCTGTTTTTT. Translation gives CASSFPYGELFF.

This clone was observed a single time. The rearrangement uses TRBV9 and TRBJ1-2; no firm D call. Trimming cost V 3 bases and J 6 bases, with 9 bases left between them. CDR3 length: 12 residues. Germline CDR1 is SGDLS and CDR2 is YYNGEE. DNA for the CDR3: TGTGCCAGCAGCGGCACCCGAGATGGCTACACCTTC. Amino acid sequence: CASSGTRDGYTF.

The chain combines TRBV5-5 with TRBJ2-7, with D possibly being TRBD2 (6 bases). The CDR3 covers 14 residues. The germline V gene has CDR1 SGHKS and CDR2 YYEKEE (reference sequence). V was cut by 1 base and J by 6 bases, with 14 bases left in between. CDR3: CASSLTSQIREQYF. The DNA of the CDR3 is TGTGCCAGCAGCTTGACTAGCCAAATACGCGAGCAGTACTTC.

The V gene is TRBV5-1, the J gene TRBJ2-7, with 8 bases fitting TRBD1. CDR1 SGHRS and CDR2 YFSETQ come from the germline V gene. This CDR3 has 15 amino acids. After removal of 3 bases from V and 6 bases from J, the junction contained 11 bases not matched to a gene. The CDR3 sequence: CASSSRTGSFGEQYF. Written as DNA, the CDR3 is TGCGCCAGCAGCTCCAGGACAGGGTCCTTCGGCGAGCAGTACTTC.

This chain joins TRBV7-3 and TRBJ2-1, with D hard to call. Germline CDR1 SGHTA, CDR2 FQGTGA. This CDR3 has 16 residues. V was shortened by 5 bases and J by 9 bases, with 23 bases between the two germline ends. CDR3 protein: CASSPTGRVALSEQFF. The DNA for the CDR3 is TGTGCCAGCAGCCCCACCGGAAGAGTAGCCCTCAGTGAGCAGTTCTTC. Drawing the rest from reference TRBV7-3 and TRBJ2-1, the complete variable domain is GAGVSQTPSNKVTEKGKYVELRCDPISGHTALYWYRQSLGQGPEFLIYFQGTGAADDSGLPNDRFFAVRPEGSVSTLKIQRTERGDSAVYLCASSPTGRVALSEQFFGPGTRLTVL.

The chain carries TRBV9 and TRBJ1-2, with no clear D. V was pared by 0 bases and J by 7 bases, with 16 bases between. Germline V lookup: CDR1 SGDLS, CDR2 YYNGEE. This CDR3 comprises 15 residues. The CDR3 nucleotides are TGTGCCAGCAGCGTAGGCGCGGGTTCTACCTTTGGCTACACCTTC. Its translation is CASSVGAGSTFGYTF.

The chain joins TRBV6-1 to TRBJ2-7; weak D call: TRBD1 (6 bases). Germline V gene lookup returns CDR1 MNHNS and CDR2 SASEGT. Trimming took off 2 bases at V and 1 base at J, with 12 bases between the two ends. The length of the CDR3 is 15 residues. The CDR3 reads CASSERGHLSYEQYF. In nucleotides, the CDR3 is TGTGCCAGCAGTGAACGGGGACATCTGTCCTACGAGCAGTACTTC.

V usage is TRBV7-2 and J usage is TRBJ2-7, with a possible D match to TRBD1 (6 bases). The germline V gene has CDR1 SGHTA and CDR2 FQGNSA. This CDR3 has 15 residues. Trimming removed 5 bases at V and 3 bases at J, with 17 bases between. CDR3 region: CASSPAGVSDYEQYF. In DNA form, the CDR3 reads TGTGCCAGCAGCCCAGCAGGGGTATCCGACTACGAGCAGTACTTC.

This clone turned up a few times. The chain links TRBV15 to TRBJ2-1, with D perhaps matching TRBD1 (5 bases). Germline CDR1 and CDR2: LNHNV and YYDKDF (reference sequence). There are 17 residues in the CDR3. V shed 0 bases and J shed 3 bases, with 15 bases lying between them. The CDR3 region has the DNA TGTGCCACCAGCAGAGATCGAAGGGGTCCGATCTACAATGAGCAGTTCTTC. Translating gives CATSRDRRGPIYNEQFF.

V and J are TRBV11-2 and TRBJ2-2; weak D call: TRBD2 (6 bases). V dropped 5 bases and J dropped 6 bases, with 10 bases sitting between them. The CDR3 covers 13 residues. Germline assignment: CDR1 SGHAT and CDR2 FQNNGV. The CDR3 sequence is CASSGGVPGELFF. The DNA of the CDR3 is TGTGCCAGCAGCGGAGGGGTACCCGGGGAGCTGTTTTTT.